This TCR beta chain appears in the sequencing data of a study of T cells in Graves' hyperthyroidism and ophthalmopathy. V lost 0 bases, J lost 5 bases, and 8 bases lay in between. Germline loops: CDR1 SEHNR, CDR2 FQNEAQ (reference sequence). CDR3 length: 13 amino acids. The source material, RNA transcripts, was used to amplify TCR beta CDR3 regions. Carried out on the TCR CDR3, a first-round RT-PCR used the HTBI primer set. A single record per CDR3 protein comes from TCRdb applying MiXCR to the multiplex PCR reads. The table includes about 400,000 distinct CDR3 sequences, approximately 15% detected once. This clonotype was seen many times.

Sequencing was carried out using blood. J is TRBJ2-7 and V is TRBV7-9, with D possibly matching TRBD2 (5 bases). The TCR sequence derives from a young woman with Graves' hyperthyroidism that later progressed to Graves' ophthalmopathy. The CDR3 nucleotides read TGTGCCAGCAGCTTAGCGAGAGGGAACGAGCAGTACTTC. As protein: CASSLARGNEQYF.